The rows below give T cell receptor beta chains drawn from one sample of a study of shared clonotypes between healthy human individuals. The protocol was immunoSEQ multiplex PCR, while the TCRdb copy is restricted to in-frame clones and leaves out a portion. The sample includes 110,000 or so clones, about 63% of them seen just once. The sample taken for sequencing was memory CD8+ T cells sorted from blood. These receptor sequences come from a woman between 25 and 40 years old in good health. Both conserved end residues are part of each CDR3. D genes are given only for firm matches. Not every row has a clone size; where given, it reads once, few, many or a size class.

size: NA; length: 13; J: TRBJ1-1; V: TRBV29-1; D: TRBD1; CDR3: CSVDRGRYTEAFF; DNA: TGCAGCGTTGACAGGGGGCGTTACACTGAAGCTTTCTTT
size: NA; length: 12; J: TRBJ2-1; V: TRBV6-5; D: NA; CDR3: CASSYSGHEQFF; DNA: TGTGCCAGCAGTTACTCCGGCCATGAGCAGTTCTTC
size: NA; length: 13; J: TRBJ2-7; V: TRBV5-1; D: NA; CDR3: CASSGGSSYEQYF; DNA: TGCGCCAGCAGCGGGGGTAGCTCCTACGAGCAGTACTTC
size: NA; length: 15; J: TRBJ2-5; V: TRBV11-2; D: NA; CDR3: CASSLGFGSSVTQYF; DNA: TGTGCCAGCAGCTTGGGTTTCGGGAGTAGTGTGACCCAGTACTTC
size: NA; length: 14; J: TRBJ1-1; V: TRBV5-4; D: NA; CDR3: CASSRDRSYTEAFF; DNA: TGTGCCAGCAGCCGAGACAGGAGTTACACTGAAGCTTTCTTT
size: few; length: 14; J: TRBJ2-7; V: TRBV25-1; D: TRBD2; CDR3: CASTGAGLVHEQYF; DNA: TGTGCCAGCACCGGAGCAGGACTAGTCCACGAGCAGTACTTC
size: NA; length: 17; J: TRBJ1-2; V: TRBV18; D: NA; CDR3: CASSPGPPNFPNYGYTF; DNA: TGTGCCAGCTCACCCGGACCGCCTAACTTTCCTAACTATGGCTACACCTTC
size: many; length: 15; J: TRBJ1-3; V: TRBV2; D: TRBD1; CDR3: CASRDGTGSGNTIYF; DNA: TGTGCCAGCAGAGATGGGACAGGCTCTGGAAACACCATATATTTT
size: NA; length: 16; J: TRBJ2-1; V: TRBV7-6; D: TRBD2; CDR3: CASSWVAGSPNNEQFF; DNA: TGTGCCAGCAGCTGGGTAGCGGGTTCCCCAAACAATGAGCAGTTCTTC
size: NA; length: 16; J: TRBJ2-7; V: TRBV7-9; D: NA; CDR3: CASSMGERALPYEQYF; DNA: TGTGCCAGCAGCATGGGGGAGAGGGCTCTTCCCTACGAGCAGTACTTC
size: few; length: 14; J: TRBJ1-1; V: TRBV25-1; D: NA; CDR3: CASSESAGTAEAFF; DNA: TGTGCCAGCAGTGAAAGTGCAGGGACCGCTGAAGCTTTCTTT
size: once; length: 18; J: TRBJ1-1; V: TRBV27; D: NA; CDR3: CASSFSPTVGRMNTEAFF; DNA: TGTGCCAGCAGTTTCTCCCCGACAGTCGGTAGAATGAACACTGAAGCTTTCTTT
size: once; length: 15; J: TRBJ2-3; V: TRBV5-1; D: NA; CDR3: CASSLAGGATDTQYF; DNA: TGCGCCAGCAGCTTGGCCGGCGGGGCCACAGATACGCAGTATTTT
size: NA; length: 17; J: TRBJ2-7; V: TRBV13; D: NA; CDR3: CASSLGPSWGEDYEQYF; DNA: TGTGCCAGCAGCTTAGGCCCATCTTGGGGGGAGGATTACGAGCAGTACTTC
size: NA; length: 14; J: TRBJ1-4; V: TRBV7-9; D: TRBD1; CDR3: CASSWTGGWEKLFF; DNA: TGTGCCAGCAGCTGGACAGGCGGATGGGAAAAACTGTTTTTT
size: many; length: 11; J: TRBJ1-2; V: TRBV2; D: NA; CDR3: CASLSDYGYTF; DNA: TGTGCCAGCCTGTCCGACTATGGCTACACCTTC